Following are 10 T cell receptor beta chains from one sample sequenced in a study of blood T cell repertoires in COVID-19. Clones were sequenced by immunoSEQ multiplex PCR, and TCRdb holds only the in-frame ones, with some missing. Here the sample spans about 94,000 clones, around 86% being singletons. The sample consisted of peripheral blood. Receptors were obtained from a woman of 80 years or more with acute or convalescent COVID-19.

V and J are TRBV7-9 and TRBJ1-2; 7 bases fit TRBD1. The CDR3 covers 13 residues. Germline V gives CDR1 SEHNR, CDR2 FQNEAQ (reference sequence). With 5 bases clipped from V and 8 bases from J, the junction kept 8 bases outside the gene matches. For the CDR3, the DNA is TGTGCCAGCAGCCCTACAGGGGCCCACGGCTACACCTTC. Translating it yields CASSPTGAHGYTF.

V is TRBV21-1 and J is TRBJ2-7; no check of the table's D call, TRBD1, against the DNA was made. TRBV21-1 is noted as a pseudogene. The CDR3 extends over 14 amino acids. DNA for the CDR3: TGTGCCAGCAAGCAAAGACATACCGCCTACGAGCAGTACTTC. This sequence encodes CASKQRHTAYEQYF.

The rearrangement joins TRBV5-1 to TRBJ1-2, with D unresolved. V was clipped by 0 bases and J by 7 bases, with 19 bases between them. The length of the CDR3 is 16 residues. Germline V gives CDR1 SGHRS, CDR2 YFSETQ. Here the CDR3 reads CASSLANLGGSVGYTF. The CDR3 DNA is TGCGCCAGCAGCTTGGCCAATCTGGGAGGGTCGGTTGGCTACACCTTC. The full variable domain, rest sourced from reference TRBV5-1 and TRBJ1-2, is KAGVTQTPRYLIKTRGQQVTLSCSPISGHRSVSWYQQTPGQGLQFLFEYFSETQRNKGNFPGRFSGRQFSNSRSEMNVSTLELGDSALYLCASSLANLGGSVGYTFGSGTRLTVV.

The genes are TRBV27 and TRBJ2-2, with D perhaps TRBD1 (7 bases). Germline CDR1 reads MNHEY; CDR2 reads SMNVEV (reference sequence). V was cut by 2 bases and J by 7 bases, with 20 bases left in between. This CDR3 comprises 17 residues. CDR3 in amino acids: CASSLRGTQGDYGELFF. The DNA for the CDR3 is TGTGCCAGCAGTTTACGCGGGACCCAGGGGGATTACGGGGAGCTGTTTTTT.

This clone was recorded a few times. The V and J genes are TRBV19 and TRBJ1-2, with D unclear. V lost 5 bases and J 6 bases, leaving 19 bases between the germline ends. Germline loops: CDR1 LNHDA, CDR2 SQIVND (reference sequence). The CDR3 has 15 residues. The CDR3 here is CASSPNWSPHDGYTF. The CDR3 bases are TGTGCCAGTAGTCCCAACTGGTCTCCTCATGATGGCTACACCTTC.

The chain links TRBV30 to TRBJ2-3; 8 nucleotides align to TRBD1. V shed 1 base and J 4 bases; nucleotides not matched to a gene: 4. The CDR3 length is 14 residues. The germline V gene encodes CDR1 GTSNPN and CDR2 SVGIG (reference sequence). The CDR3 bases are TGTGCCTGGAGTGGGACAGGGTCCGCAGATACGCAGTATTTT. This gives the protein CAWSGTGSADTQYF.

This CDR3 reads CASSIAGLSYEQYF. The CDR3 bases are TGTGCCAGTAGTATAGCAGGCCTTTCCTACGAGCAGTACTTC. The rearrangement uses TRBV19 and TRBJ2-7, with D unresolved. Trimming took off 1 base at V and 1 base at J, with 8 bases between the two ends. Per germline, CDR1 LNHDA and CDR2 SQIVND (reference sequence). The CDR3 consists of 14 residues.

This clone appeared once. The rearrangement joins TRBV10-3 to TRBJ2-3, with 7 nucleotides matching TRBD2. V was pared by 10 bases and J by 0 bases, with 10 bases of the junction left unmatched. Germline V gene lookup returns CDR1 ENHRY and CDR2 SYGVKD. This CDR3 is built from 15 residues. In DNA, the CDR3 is TGTGCCAGTTGCCCGGCGCGGGGGAGCACAGATACGCAGTATTTT. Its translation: CASCPARGSTDTQYF.

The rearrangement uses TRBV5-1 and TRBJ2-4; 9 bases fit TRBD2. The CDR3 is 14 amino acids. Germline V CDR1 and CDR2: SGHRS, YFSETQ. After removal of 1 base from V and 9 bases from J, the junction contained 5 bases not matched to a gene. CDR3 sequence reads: CASSLTSGSVIQYF. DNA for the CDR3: TGCGCCAGCAGCTTGACTAGCGGGTCGGTCATTCAGTACTTC. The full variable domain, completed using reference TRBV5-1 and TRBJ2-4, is KAGVTQTPRYLIKTRGQQVTLSCSPISGHRSVSWYQQTPGQGLQFLFEYFSETQRNKGNFPGRFSGRQFSNSRSEMNVSTLELGDSALYLCASSLTSGSVIQYFGAGTRLSVL.

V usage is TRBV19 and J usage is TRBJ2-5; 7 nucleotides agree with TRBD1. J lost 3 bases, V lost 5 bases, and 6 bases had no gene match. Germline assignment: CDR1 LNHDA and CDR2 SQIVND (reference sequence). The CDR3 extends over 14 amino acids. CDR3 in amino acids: CASSPTGTEETQYF. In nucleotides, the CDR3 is TGTGCCAGTAGTCCCACCGGGACAGAAGAGACCCAGTACTTC.